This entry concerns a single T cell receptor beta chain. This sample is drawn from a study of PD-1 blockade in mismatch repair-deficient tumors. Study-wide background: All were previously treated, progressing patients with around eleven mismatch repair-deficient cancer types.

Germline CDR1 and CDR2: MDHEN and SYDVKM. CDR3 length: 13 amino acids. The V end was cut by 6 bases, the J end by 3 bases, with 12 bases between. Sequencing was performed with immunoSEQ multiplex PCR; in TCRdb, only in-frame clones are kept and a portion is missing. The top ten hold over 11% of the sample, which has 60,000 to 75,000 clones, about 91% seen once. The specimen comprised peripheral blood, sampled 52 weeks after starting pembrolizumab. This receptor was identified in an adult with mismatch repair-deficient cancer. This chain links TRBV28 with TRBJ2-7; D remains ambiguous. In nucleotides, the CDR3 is TGTGCCAGCAGCCCCGACCTGAACTACGAGCAGTACTTC. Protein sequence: CASSPDLNYEQYF.